The source of this TCR beta chain is a study of blood T cell repertoires in COVID-19. Authors' processing steps: Reference gene primer amplification in the assay estimated nucleated cell counts. Method: immunoSEQ multiplex PCR; TCRdb's copy keeps in-frame clones and lacks some. V and J calls and clone size are copied from that table; D and trimming were computed from the DNA. The table lists fewer than 300,000 clones, approximately 82% of them singletons, with 3.1% in the top ten. The V and J ends lost 3 bases and 4 bases respectively, with 11 bases between them. The germline gives CDR1 LGHDT, CDR2 YNNKEL (reference sequence). The CDR3 contains 14 residues.

V gene TRBV3-1 (or the pseudogene TRBV3-2) combines with J gene TRBJ2-3, with D tentatively TRBD2 (6 bases). The clonotype was recovered from a woman aged 18-29 years with acute or convalescent COVID-19. Material: peripheral blood. CDR3 DNA: TGTGCCAGCAGCCAGGGGGACTGGGCAGATACGCAGTATTTT. This encodes CASSQGDWADTQYF.